The entry below gives a single TCR beta chain sequence along with its context. Produced via immunoSEQ multiplex PCR; TCRdb's table is partial and in-frame only. There are some 80,000 clones in the sample; about 91% occur only once, and approximately 0.38% lies in the top ten. These data belong to a study of OX40 agonist ivuxolimab in advanced cancers. The overall study: While on treatment, patients had intravenous ivuxolimab at 0.01 to 10 mg/kg every 2 weeks.

CDR1 and CDR2 (germline): DFQATT, SNEGSKA (reference sequence). This CDR3 spans 11 amino acids. V was cut by 6 bases and J by 4 bases, with 9 bases left in between. The sample here was CD4+ or CD8+ T cells sorted from blood, taken in a trial of the OX40 agonist ivuxolimab. The sequence derives from an adult with an advanced solid tumor such as melanoma, head and neck, liver or kidney cancer. The chain combines TRBV20-1 with TRBJ1-1; TRBD1 is a possible D gene (6 bases). This CDR3 is CSAEGGTEAFF. The CDR3 DNA sequence: TGCAGTGCCGAAGGGGGCACTGAAGCTTTCTTT.